This T cell receptor (beta chain) was documented in a study of control samples from healthy donors and cancer patients. The table came from immunoSEQ multiplex PCR; TCRdb's copy has only in-frame clones and leaves some out. The table lists a few hundred thousand clones, 80% to 95% of them singletons. The V segment lost 4 bases and the J segment 3 bases; nucleotides outside the gene matches: 4. The CDR3 length is 15 residues. Looked up from germline, CDR1 is SGHRS and CDR2 is YFSETQ. This clone was counted once. The rearrangement uses TRBV5-1 and TRBJ2-3; the match to TRBD1 covers 11 bases. The sequence came from a man aged 35 to 55 with head and neck cancer. The specimen sequenced was PBMCs. The chain's CDR3 is CASSPGTGGTDTQYF. As DNA, the CDR3 is TGCGCCAGCAGCCCGGGGACAGGGGGGACAGATACGCAGTATTTT.